The present TCR beta chain was sequenced within a study of T cells expressing NK-cell markers. Study context: Eight donors were sequenced, seven testing HCMV-seropositive and one testing seronegative. Study results and caveats: For about 6 donors, the dominant NKG2C+ clonotypes made up about 1.0-7.5% of their CD8+ T cells. Leadership of the CD3+CD56-NKG2C+ fraction also belonged to these clonotypes in several donors. It remained uncertain whether the expanded NKG2C+ T cell clones were specific for HCMV antigens.

Points on this clonotype: Antigen unknown.

CDR3 length equals 13 residues. Germline values: CDR1 DFQATT, CDR2 SNEGSKA (reference sequence). TCRdb re-called the 5' RACE reads; one entry per CDR3 protein, DNA not given. In all, the sample yields hundreds of thousands of distinct CDR3 sequences. The V gene is TRBV20-1, the J gene TRBJ2-2. This clonotype originated in a woman aged 18 to 69 in good health. Sequenced input: blood T cells: a sorted CD56 or NKG2C T cell subset, CD4+ or CD8+ T cells, or bulk PBMC T cells (not recorded which). This chain's CDR3 is CSARDKPWGELFF.